The 21 T cell receptor beta chains listed next were all sequenced from one sample in a study of human T cells and chemical hapten exposure. TCRdb fed the RACE reads into MiXCR, producing one record per CDR3 protein. Of about 140,000 distinct CDR3 sequences listed, approximately 12% were seen once; the top ten hold about 1.4%. Time point denoted: patch test 2, 6 weeks after DPC sensitization. Treatment: therapeutic diphenylcyclopropenone sensitization with weekly scalp DPC. Specimen: whole blood, collected in connection with sensitization to the hapten diphenylcyclopropenone (DPC). The source is a woman aged 45 to 65 with alopecia areata. Some clones in this sample may be carry-over from other donors' samples.

The chain combines TRBV5-6 with TRBJ1-2; TRBD1 agrees at 7 bases. The ends lost 4 bases at V and 1 base at J; junction bases unmatched: 13. Germline V gene data show CDR1 as SGHDT and CDR2 as YYEEEE. The CDR3 is 17 residues long. In DNA form, the CDR3 reads TGTGCCAGCAGCACGTACCCGGGACAGCTTTTTAACTATGGCTACACCTTC. This gives the protein CASSTYPGQLFNYGYTF.

The chain is built from TRBV5-1 and TRBJ2-3, with D possibly matching TRBD1 (6 bases). Per the germline V gene, CDR1 is SGHRS and CDR2 is YFSETQ. Trimming shortened V by 3 bases and J by 4 bases, and 15 bases separated the two germline ends. CDR3 size: 15 residues. CDR3 coding DNA: TGCGCCAGCAGCTCCTCTTGGGGGCGTGCAGATACGCAGTATTTT. Encoded protein: CASSSSWGRADTQYF. The full variable domain, its missing parts supplied by reference TRBV5-1 and TRBJ2-3, is KAGVTQTPRYLIKTRGQQVTLSCSPISGHRSVSWYQQTPGQGLQFLFEYFSETQRNKGNFPGRFSGRQFSNSRSEMNVSTLELGDSALYLCASSSSWGRADTQYFGPGTRLTVL.

The chain employs TRBV21-1 and TRBJ2-3; the D call in the table, TRBD1, was not verified against the DNA. TRBV21-1 is given as a pseudogene. This CDR3 has 18 amino acids. CDR3 DNA sequence: TGTGCCAGCAGCAAAGTACGGACAGCGGGGACCAGGATGGATACGCAGTATTTT. Amino acid sequence: CASSKVRTAGTRMDTQYF.

This clonotype has ten or more counts. This rearrangement joins TRBV7-3 to TRBJ2-3; 10 positions agree with TRBD2. In germline, CDR1 is SGHTA, CDR2 FQGTGA. V gave up 5 bases and J gave up 6 bases; unmatched junction bases: 8. The CDR3 has 15 amino acids. As DNA, the CDR3 is TGTGCCAGCAGCCAGACTAGCGGGTTCAGGGATACGCAGTATTTT. Its protein product is CASSQTSGFRDTQYF.

Many counts were recorded for this clonotype. The J gene is TRBJ2-2, the V gene TRBV7-2; D not resolved. V was cut by 0 bases and J by 11 bases, with 10 bases left in between. The CDR3 is made up of 13 amino acids. Germline CDR1 is SGHTA and CDR2 is FQGNSA. CDR3: CASSLARMRELFF. CDR3 DNA sequence: TGTGCCAGCAGCTTAGCGCGGATGCGCGAGCTGTTTTTT.

The rearrangement uses TRBV19 and TRBJ2-7; D ambiguous. Germline assignment: CDR1 LNHDA and CDR2 SQIVND (reference sequence). Trimming pared 3 bases from V and 6 bases from J, leaving 15 bases between. The CDR3 sequence is 14 residues long. The CDR3 loop reads CASSMVQLRSEQYF. CDR3 bases: TGTGCCAGTAGTATGGTCCAGCTGAGAAGCGAGCAGTACTTC.

This clonotype was detected many times. V is TRBV7-2 and J is TRBJ2-1, with 8 positions matching TRBD2. Germline V gives CDR1 SGHTA, CDR2 FQGNSA. The CDR3 contains 15 residues. Trimming cost V 4 bases and J 3 bases; bases outside gene matches: 5. In DNA form, the CDR3 reads TGTGCCAGCAGCTCAAGCGGGAGATTCTACAATGAGCAGTTCTTC. Its protein is CASSSSGRFYNEQFF. Using reference TRBV7-2 and TRBJ2-1 for the parts outside the CDR3, the full variable domain is GAGVSQSPSNKVTEKGKDVELRCDPISGHTALYWYRQSLGQGLEFLIYFQGNSAPDKSGLPSDRFSAERTGGSVSTLTIQRTQQEDSAVYLCASSSSGRFYNEQFFGPGTRLTVL.

This chain links TRBV19 with TRBJ2-1; 14 nucleotides line up with TRBD2. CDR1 LNHDA and CDR2 SQIVND come from the germline V gene (reference sequence). The CDR3 length is 14 residues. Trimming cost V 5 bases and J 12 bases; bases outside gene matches: 6. The CDR3 reads CASSSGLAGVGQFF. Written as DNA, the CDR3 is TGTGCCAGTAGTTCGGGACTAGCGGGAGTTGGGCAGTTCTTC.

This clonotype was observed a handful of times. Likely a read error: the CDR3 ends without its conserved phenylalanine or tryptophan. The chain carries TRBV7-8 and TRBJ1-1; 12 positions match TRBD1. The CDR3 spans 18 residues. Per germline, CDR1 SGHVS and CDR2 FQNEAQ. V lost 2 bases to trimming and J lost 6 bases; unmatched junction nucleotides: 13. DNA of the CDR3: TGTGCCAGCAGCTTAATCCCGGGGACAGGGGGCTACGCGGCTGAAGCTTTCCTT. Its protein is CASSLIPGTGGYAAEAFL.

This chain connects TRBV29-1 to TRBJ2-7; D remains ambiguous. Germline values: CDR1 SQVTM, CDR2 ANQGSEA. CDR3 size: 14 residues. V was trimmed by 4 bases and J by 4 bases, leaving 17 bases between them. The CDR3 is CSVGSRTATYEQYF. DNA of the CDR3: TGCAGCGTTGGATCGAGGACGGCCACATACGAGCAGTACTTC.

Regarding this clonotype: A clone one base away is much larger, so this may be a read error. No conserved phenylalanine or tryptophan ends this CDR3, so it is likely a read error. This chain connects TRBV3-1 to TRBJ2-2; D not certain. The germline gives CDR1 LGHDT, CDR2 YNNKEL (reference sequence). V was clipped by 1 base and J by 4 bases, with 4 bases between them. CDR3 length: 13 amino acids. Written as DNA, the CDR3 is TGTGCCAGCAGCCAAGCGCCCACCGGGGAGCTGTTTCTT. It encodes CASSQAPTGELFL.

This clonotype was recorded once. J is TRBJ2-1 and V is TRBV28; D may be TRBD2 (6 bases). The germline CDR1 and CDR2 sequences are MDHEN and SYDVKM. V was trimmed by 0 bases and J by 10 bases, leaving 7 bases between them. There are 12 residues in the CDR3. The CDR3 DNA reads as TGTGCCAGCAGTTTATGGGAGGGGGAGCAGTTCTTC. Its protein product is CASSLWEGEQFF.

The chain has TRBV6-6 and TRBJ2-7; D remains ambiguous. Germline V gives CDR1 MNHNY, CDR2 SVGAGI (reference sequence). V gave up 4 bases and J gave up 5 bases, with 21 bases separating them. The CDR3 extends over 16 amino acids. The CDR3 region is CASSFVPPGPGDEQYF. CDR3 sequence (DNA): TGTGCCAGCAGTTTTGTTCCTCCCGGGCCCGGAGACGAGCAGTACTTC.

This clonotype came up a few times. The rearrangement joins TRBV20-1 to TRBJ2-7; TRBD2 aligns across 13 bases. The CDR3 consists of 15 residues. Germline trimming cut 3 bases from V and 5 bases from J; bases unmatched to any gene: 7. The germline V gene has CDR1 DFQATT and CDR2 SNEGSKA (reference sequence). CDR3 nucleotides: TGCAGTGCTAGCCTACTAGCGGGAGGGCGGGACGAGCAGTACTTC. It is translated as CSASLLAGGRDEQYF.

This clonotype was counted ten times or more. V usage is TRBV11-2 and J usage is TRBJ2-1, with D maybe TRBD1 (6 bases). CDR1 and CDR2 (germline): SGHAT, FQNNGV. Trimming cost V 0 bases and J 10 bases, with 13 bases left between them. CDR3 size: 14 residues. In DNA form, the CDR3 reads TGTGCCAGCAGCTTAGATACTTCTAGGGGGGAGCAGTTCTTC. Protein: CASSLDTSRGEQFF.

This clonotype has more than one count but fewer than ten. CDR3 protein: CSARDPRRLAGEYNEQFF. CDR3 bases: TGCAGTGCTAGAGATCCTAGGCGGCTAGCGGGAGAGTACAATGAGCAGTTCTTC. J is TRBJ2-1 and V is TRBV20-1; 10 positions match TRBD2. The V gene's germline CDR1 is DFQATT and CDR2 SNEGSKA (reference sequence). This CDR3 is built from 18 residues. Trimming cost V 0 bases and J 4 bases; bases outside gene matches: 12.

There are many counts of this clonotype. The chain joins TRBV11-2 to TRBJ2-5; D ambiguous. Trimming stripped 2 bases from V and 1 base from J, with 8 bases between. Germline CDR1 and CDR2: SGHAT and FQNNGV. The CDR3 is 14 residues long. The CDR3 region is CASSLTLTQETQYF. The CDR3, as DNA: TGTGCCAGCAGCTTAACGTTAACCCAAGAGACCCAGTACTTC.

At least ten counts were recorded for this clonotype. The V and J genes are TRBV11-2 and TRBJ1-1; TRBD1 agrees at 9 bases. CDR3 length: 14 amino acids. Per germline, CDR1 SGHAT and CDR2 FQNNGV. J was trimmed by 5 bases and V by 4 bases; bases with no gene match: 5. The CDR3 region has the DNA TGTGCCAGCAGCTCACAGGGGGCGAGAACTGAAGCTTTCTTT. Translated: CASSSQGARTEAFF.

This clonotype was seen ten or more times. This sequence joins TRBV12-3 or TRBV12-4 and TRBJ1-4, with no clear D. With 7 bases removed from V and 7 bases from J, the gap between germline ends came to 16 bases. The CDR3 runs to 14 residues. The CDR3 bases are TGTGCCAGCATCCTGACCGGGAGTAGTGAAAAACTGTTTTTT. Translated: CASILTGSSEKLFF.

Only a few counts were recorded for this clonotype. V gene TRBV10-2 combines with J gene TRBJ2-3; D is tentatively TRBD1 or TRBD2 (5 bases each). CDR1 is WSHSY and CDR2 is SAAADI in the germline V gene. V was clipped by 6 bases and J by 0 bases, with 13 bases between them. The length of the CDR3 is 15 residues. CDR3 sequence (DNA): TGCGCCAGCAGGGGGACGCGACTAAGCACAGATACGCAGTATTTT. This codes for CASRGTRLSTDTQYF.

The V call is TRBV11-2, the J call TRBJ1-1, with unresolved D. V was pared by 0 bases and J by 6 bases, with 11 bases between. Per the germline V gene, CDR1 is SGHAT and CDR2 is FQNNGV. This CDR3 region has 14 residues. CDR3 amino acids: CASSLDLQSPEAFF. The CDR3 DNA is TGTGCCAGCAGCTTAGATCTGCAGTCCCCTGAAGCTTTCTTT.